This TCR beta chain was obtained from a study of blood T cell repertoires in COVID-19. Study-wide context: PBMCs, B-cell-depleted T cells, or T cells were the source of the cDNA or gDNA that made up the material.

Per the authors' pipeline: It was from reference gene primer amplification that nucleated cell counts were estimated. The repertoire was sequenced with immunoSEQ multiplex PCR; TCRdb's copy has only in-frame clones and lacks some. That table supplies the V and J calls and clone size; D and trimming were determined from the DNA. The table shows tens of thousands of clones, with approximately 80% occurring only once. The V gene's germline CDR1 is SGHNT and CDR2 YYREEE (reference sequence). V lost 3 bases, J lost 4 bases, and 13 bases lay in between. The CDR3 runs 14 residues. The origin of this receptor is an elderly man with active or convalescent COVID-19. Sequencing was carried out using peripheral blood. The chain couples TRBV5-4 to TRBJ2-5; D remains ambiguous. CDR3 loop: CASSSYGGGETQYF. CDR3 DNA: TGTGCCAGCAGCTCGTACGGTGGCGGAGAGACCCAGTACTTC.